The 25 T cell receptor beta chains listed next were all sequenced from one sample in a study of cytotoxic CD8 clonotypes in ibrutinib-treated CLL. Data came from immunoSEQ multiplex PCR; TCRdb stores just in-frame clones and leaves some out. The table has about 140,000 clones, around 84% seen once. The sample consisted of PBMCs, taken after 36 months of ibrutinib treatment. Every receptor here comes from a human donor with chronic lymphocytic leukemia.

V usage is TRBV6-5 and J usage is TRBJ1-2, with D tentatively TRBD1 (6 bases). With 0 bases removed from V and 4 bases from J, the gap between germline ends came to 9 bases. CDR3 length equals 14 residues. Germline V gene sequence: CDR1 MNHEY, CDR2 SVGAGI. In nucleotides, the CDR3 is TGTGCCAGCAGTTACTCAAGACAGGTCTATGGCTACACCTTC. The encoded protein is CASSYSRQVYGYTF.

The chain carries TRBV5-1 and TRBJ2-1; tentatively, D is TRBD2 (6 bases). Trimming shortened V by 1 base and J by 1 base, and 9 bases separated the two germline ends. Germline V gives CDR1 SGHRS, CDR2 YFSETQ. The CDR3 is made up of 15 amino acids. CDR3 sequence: CASSLPGDSYNEQFF. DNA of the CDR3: TGCGCCAGCAGCTTGCCGGGAGATTCCTACAATGAGCAGTTCTTC.

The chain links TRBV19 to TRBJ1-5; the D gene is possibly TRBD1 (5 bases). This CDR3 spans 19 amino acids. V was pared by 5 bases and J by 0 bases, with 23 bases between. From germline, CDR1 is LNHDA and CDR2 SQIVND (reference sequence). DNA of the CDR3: TGTGCCAGTAGTCCCCCCCGGGGGAGAAGGAAATATAGCAATCAGCCCCAGCATTTT. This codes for CASSPPRGRRKYSNQPQHF. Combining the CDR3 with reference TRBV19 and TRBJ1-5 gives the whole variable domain DGGITQSPKYLFRKEGQNVTLSCEQNLNHDAMYWYRQDPGQGLRLIYYSQIVNDFQKGDIAEGYSVSREKKESFPLTVTSAQKNPTAFYLCASSPPRGRRKYSNQPQHFGDGTRLSIL.

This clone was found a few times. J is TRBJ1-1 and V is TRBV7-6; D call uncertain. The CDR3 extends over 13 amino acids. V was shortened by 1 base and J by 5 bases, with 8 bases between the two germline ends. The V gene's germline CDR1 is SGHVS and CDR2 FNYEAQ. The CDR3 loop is CASSLDGVTEAFF. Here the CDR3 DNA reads TGTGCCAGCAGCTTAGATGGGGTTACTGAAGCTTTCTTT. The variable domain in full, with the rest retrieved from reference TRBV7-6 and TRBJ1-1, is GAGVSQSPRYKVTKRGQDVALRCDPISGHVSLYWYRQALGQGPEFLTYFNYEAQQDKSGLPNDRFSAERPEGSISTLTIQRTEQRDSAMYRCASSLDGVTEAFFGQGTRLTVV.

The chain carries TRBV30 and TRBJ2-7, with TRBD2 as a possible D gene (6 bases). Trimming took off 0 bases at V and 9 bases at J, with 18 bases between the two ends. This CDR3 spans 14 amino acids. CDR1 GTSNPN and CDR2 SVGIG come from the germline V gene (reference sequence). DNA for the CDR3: TGTGCCTGGAGTGTTGGAGGGAGTAATGCCGTGCAGTACTTC. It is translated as CAWSVGGSNAVQYF.

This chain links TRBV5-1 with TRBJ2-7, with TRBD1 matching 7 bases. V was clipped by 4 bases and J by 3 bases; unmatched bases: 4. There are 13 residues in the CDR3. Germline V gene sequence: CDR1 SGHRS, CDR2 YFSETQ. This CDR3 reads CASSPGQYYEQYF. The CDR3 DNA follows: TGCGCCAGCAGCCCGGGACAGTACTACGAGCAGTACTTC.

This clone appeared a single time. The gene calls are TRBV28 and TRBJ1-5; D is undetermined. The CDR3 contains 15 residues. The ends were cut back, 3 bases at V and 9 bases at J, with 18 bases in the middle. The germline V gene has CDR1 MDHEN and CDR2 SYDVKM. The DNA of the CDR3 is TGTGCCAGCAGTTTCCCCGCTAACCGAGGTATGCCCCAGCATTTT. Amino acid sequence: CASSFPANRGMPQHF.

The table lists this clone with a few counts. CDR3 in DNA: TGTGCCATCAGTGAGCCGACAGGGCAGGGAAAACTGTTTTTT. Protein sequence: CAISEPTGQGKLFF. The chain recombines TRBV10-3 with TRBJ1-4, with 7 bases matching TRBD1. There are 14 residues in the CDR3. Germline CDR1 reads ENHRY; CDR2 reads SYGVKD. J gave up 10 bases and V 2 bases, and 7 bases lay outside the gene matches.

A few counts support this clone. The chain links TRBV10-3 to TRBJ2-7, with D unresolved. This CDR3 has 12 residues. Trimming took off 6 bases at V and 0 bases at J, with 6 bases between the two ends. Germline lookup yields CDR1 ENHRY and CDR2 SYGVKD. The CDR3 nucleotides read TGTGCCATCAGGAAGAGCTCCTACGAGCAGTACTTC. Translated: CAIRKSSYEQYF.

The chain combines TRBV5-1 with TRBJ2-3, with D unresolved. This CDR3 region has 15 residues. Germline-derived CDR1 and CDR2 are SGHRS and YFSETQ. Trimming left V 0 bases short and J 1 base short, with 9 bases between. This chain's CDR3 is CASSLETLRTDTQYF. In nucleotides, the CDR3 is TGCGCCAGCAGCTTGGAAACATTACGCACAGATACGCAGTATTTT.

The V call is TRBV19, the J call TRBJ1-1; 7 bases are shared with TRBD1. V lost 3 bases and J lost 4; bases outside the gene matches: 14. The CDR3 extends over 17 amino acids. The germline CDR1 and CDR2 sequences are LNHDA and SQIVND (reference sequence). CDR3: CASSIYRGAVQGTEAFF. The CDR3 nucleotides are TGTGCCAGTAGTATCTACAGGGGAGCGGTTCAAGGCACTGAAGCTTTCTTT.

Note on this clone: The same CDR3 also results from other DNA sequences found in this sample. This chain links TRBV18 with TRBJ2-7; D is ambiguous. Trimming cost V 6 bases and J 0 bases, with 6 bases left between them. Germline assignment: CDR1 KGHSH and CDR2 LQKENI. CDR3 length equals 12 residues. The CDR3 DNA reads TGTGCCAGCTCTCCGAGCTCCTACGAGCAGTACTTC. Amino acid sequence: CASSPSSYEQYF. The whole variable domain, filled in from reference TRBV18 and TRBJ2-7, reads NAGVMQNPRHLVRRRGQEARLRCSPMKGHSHVYWYRQLPEEGLKFMVYLQKENIIDESGMPKERFSAEFPKEGPSILRIQQVVRGDSAAYFCASSPSSYEQYFGPGTRLTVT.

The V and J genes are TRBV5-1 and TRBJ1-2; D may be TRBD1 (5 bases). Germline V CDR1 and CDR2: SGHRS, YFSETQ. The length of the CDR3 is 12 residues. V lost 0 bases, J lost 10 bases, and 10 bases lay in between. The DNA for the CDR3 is TGCGCCAGCAGCTTGGCCGGGGGTCTCTACACCTTC. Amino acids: CASSLAGGLYTF.

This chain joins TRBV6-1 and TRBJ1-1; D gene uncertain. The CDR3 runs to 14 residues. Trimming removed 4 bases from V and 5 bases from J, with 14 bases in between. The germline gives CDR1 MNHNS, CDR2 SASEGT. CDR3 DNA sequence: TGTGCCAGCAGTGTGGGTCCCCGAGGGACTGAAGCTTTCTTT. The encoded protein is CASSVGPRGTEAFF.

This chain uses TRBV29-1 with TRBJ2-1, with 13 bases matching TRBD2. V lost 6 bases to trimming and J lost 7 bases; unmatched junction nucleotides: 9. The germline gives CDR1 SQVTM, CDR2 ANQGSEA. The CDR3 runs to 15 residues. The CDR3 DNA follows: TGCAGCGTGGGGACGACTAGCGGGGGGAGGAATGAGCAGTTCTTC. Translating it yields CSVGTTSGGRNEQFF.

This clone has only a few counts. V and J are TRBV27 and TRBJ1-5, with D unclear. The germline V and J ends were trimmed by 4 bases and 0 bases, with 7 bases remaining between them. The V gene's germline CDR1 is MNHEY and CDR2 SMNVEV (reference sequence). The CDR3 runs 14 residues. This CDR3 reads CASSSLGSNQPQHF. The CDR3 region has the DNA TGTGCCAGCAGTTCGCTGGGTAGCAATCAGCCCCAGCATTTT.

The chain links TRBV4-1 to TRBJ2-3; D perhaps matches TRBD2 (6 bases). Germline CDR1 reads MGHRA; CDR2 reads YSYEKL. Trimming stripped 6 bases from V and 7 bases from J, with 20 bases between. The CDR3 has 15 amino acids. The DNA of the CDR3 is TGCGCCAGCAGTACGGGGGTTACCACCGCCAATACGCAGTATTTT. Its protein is CASSTGVTTANTQYF.

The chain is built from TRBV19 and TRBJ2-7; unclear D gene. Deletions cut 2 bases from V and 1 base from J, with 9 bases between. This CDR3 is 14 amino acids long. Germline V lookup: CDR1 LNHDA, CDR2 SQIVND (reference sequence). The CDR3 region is CASSIQAPSYEQYF. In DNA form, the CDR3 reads TGTGCCAGTAGTATACAGGCCCCGTCCTACGAGCAGTACTTC.

The CDR3 spells CASSFTGQGGGYTF. DNA of the CDR3: TGTGCCAGCAGCTTTACAGGGCAGGGCGGCGGCTACACCTTC. The rearrangement links TRBV5-4 to TRBJ1-2; a weak D match, TRBD1 (6 bases). The germline V gene has CDR1 SGHNT and CDR2 YYREEE (reference sequence). The CDR3 spans 14 residues. The ends were cut back, 2 bases at V and 8 bases at J, with 16 bases in the middle.

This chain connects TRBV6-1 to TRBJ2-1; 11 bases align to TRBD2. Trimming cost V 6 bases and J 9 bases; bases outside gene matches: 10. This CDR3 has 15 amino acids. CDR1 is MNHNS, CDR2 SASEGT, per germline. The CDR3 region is CASRKPTSGKPEQFF. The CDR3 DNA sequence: TGTGCCAGCAGAAAACCGACTAGCGGGAAACCTGAGCAGTTCTTC.

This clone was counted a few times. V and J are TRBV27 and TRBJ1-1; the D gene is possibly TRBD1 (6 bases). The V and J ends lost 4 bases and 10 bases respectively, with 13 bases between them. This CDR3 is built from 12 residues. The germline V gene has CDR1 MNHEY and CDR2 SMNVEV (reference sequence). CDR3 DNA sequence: TGTGCCAGCAGTTCCGTTGGGGGGCTAGCTTTCTTT. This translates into CASSSVGGLAFF.

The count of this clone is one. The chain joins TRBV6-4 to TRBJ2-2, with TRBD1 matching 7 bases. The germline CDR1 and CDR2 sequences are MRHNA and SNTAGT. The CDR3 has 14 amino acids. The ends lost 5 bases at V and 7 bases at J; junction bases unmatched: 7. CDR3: CASSHDRDSGELFF. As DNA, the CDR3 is TGTGCCAGCAGTCACGACAGGGACAGCGGGGAGCTGTTTTTT.

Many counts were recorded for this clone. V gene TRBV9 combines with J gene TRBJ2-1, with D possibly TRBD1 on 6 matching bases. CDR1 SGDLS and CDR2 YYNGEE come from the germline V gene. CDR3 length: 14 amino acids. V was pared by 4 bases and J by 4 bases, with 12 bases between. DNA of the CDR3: TGTGCCAGCAGCTCCCCGACAGGTTACAATGAGCAGTTCTTC. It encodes CASSSPTGYNEQFF.

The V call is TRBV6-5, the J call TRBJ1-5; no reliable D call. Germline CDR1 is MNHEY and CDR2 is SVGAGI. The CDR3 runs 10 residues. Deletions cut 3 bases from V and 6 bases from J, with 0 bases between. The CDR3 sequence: CASSYQPQHF. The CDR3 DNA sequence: TGTGCCAGCAGTTATCAGCCCCAGCATTTT.

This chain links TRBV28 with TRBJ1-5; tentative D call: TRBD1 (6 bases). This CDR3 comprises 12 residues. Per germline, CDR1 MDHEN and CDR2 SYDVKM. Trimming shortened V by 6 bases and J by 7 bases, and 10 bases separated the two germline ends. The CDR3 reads CASRQGMQPQHF. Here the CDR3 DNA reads TGTGCCAGCAGACAGGGTATGCAGCCCCAGCATTTT.